What follows are 19 T cell receptor beta chains derived from one specimen sequenced in a study of blood T cell repertoires in COVID-19. Assay used: immunoSEQ multiplex PCR; TCRdb lists only in-frame clones, some missing. The table records a few hundred thousand clones, roughly 86% of them present only once. The sample consisted of peripheral blood. Receptors were obtained from a man in his forties who had recovered from COVID-19.

Note on this clone: This sample also contains other DNA sequences that code for the same CDR3. The chain uses TRBV12-3 or TRBV12-4 and TRBJ1-2, with D maybe TRBD1 (5 bases). CDR3 length: 13 amino acids. Trimming took 6 bases from V and 1 from J, leaving 9 bases between them. The CDR3 bases are TGTGCCAGCAGCCGGCAGGGTAACTATGGCTACACCTTC. Protein sequence: CASSRQGNYGYTF.

The CDR3 protein is CSVASSNQPQHF. Here the CDR3 DNA reads TGCAGCGTTGCCAGTAGCAATCAGCCCCAGCATTTT. The rearrangement uses TRBV29-1 and TRBJ1-5; no firm D call. The CDR3 is made up of 12 amino acids. Trimming took 4 bases from V and 0 from J, leaving 4 bases between them. Germline assignment: CDR1 SQVTM and CDR2 ANQGSEA. Drawing the rest from reference TRBV29-1 and TRBJ1-5, the complete variable domain is SAVISQKPSRDICQRGTSLTIQCQVDSQVTMMFWYRQQPGQSLTLIATANQGSEATYESGFVIDKFPISRPNLTFSTLTVSNMSPEDSSIYLCSVASSNQPQHFGDGTRLSIL.

The V and J genes are TRBV27 and TRBJ1-2; D remains unclear. Per germline, CDR1 MNHEY and CDR2 SMNVEV (reference sequence). The CDR3 loop spans 14 amino acids. Trimming left V 6 bases short and J 6 bases short, with 17 bases between. CDR3 in DNA: TGTGCCAGCAGAAGAGTGGGAGGGCTCCATGGCTACACCTTC. Translated: CASRRVGGLHGYTF.

The rearrangement links TRBV13 to TRBJ1-1; D gene uncertain. There are 15 residues in the CDR3. In germline, CDR1 is PRHDT, CDR2 FYEKMQ (reference sequence). V dropped 6 bases and J dropped 0 bases, with 14 bases sitting between them. The DNA of the CDR3 is TGTGCCAGCAGTTCAAGCGGACGCATGAACACTGAAGCTTTCTTT. This translates into CASSSSGRMNTEAFF.

The chain has TRBV3-1 (or the pseudogene TRBV3-2) and TRBJ2-7, with TRBD2 matching 9 bases. V shed 2 bases and J 5 bases; nucleotides not matched to a gene: 7. Germline V CDR1 and CDR2: LGHDT, YNNKEL (reference sequence). The CDR3 is made up of 15 amino acids. In DNA, the CDR3 is TGTGCCAGCAGCCAATCATTGGCGGGGGGGCACGAGCAGTACTTC. The encoded protein is CASSQSLAGGHEQYF.

The chain carries TRBV6-5 and TRBJ1-5, with D possibly being TRBD1 (5 bases). With 10 bases removed from V and 1 base from J, the gap between germline ends came to 14 bases. The CDR3 spans 14 residues. Germline assignment: CDR1 MNHEY and CDR2 SVGAGI. The CDR3 DNA follows: TGTGCCACCTCACATCAGGGAAGCAATCAGCCCCAGCATTTT. Protein sequence: CATSHQGSNQPQHF.

This chain links TRBV29-1 with TRBJ1-2; 7 bases agree with TRBD1. The J segment lost 8 bases and the V segment lost 7 bases, leaving 7 bases of the junction unmatched. The germline V gene has CDR1 SQVTM and CDR2 ANQGSEA. The CDR3 totals 11 residues. This CDR3 reads CSAVTGLGYTF. Here the CDR3 DNA reads TGCAGCGCCGTGACAGGGCTCGGCTACACCTTC.

V and J are TRBV10-3 and TRBJ1-1; 12 bases line up with TRBD1. Germline V gene data show CDR1 as ENHRY and CDR2 as SYGVKD. V shed 2 bases, J shed 1 base, and the junction held 2 bases outside the gene matches. The CDR3 loop spans 16 amino acids. The CDR3 sequence: CAISEPGQGANTEAFF. CDR3 nucleotide sequence: TGTGCCATCAGTGAGCCGGGACAGGGGGCGAACACTGAAGCTTTCTTT.

The rearrangement uses TRBV30 and TRBJ2-2, with D possibly being TRBD2 (5 bases). The CDR3 runs to 13 residues. Germline-derived CDR1 and CDR2 are GTSNPN and SVGIG (reference sequence). Trimming shortened V by 5 bases and J by 4 bases, and 11 bases separated the two germline ends. This CDR3 is CAWAVGSTGELFF. CDR3 nucleotides: TGTGCCTGGGCAGTGGGGAGCACCGGGGAGCTGTTTTTT.

CDR3 sequence: CSASRARVSGYTF. CDR3 nucleotide sequence: TGCAGTGCTAGTCGGGCCAGGGTCAGCGGCTACACCTTC. The chain is built from TRBV20-1 and TRBJ1-2, with TRBD1 as a possible D gene (5 bases). The CDR3 has 13 amino acids. V lost 3 bases to trimming and J lost 8 bases, with 16 bases between them. The germline gives CDR1 DFQATT, CDR2 SNEGSKA (reference sequence).

CDR3 nucleotide sequence: TGTGCCAGCAGTTACAGGGGTGGCACCGGGGAGCTGTTTTTT. Protein product: CASSYRGGTGELFF. The chain combines TRBV27 with TRBJ2-2; TRBD1 matches at 7 bases. This CDR3 contains 14 residues. Trimming at V came to 4 bases and at J to 4 bases, leaving 3 bases not matched to a gene. Germline V gives CDR1 MNHEY, CDR2 SMNVEV (reference sequence).

This rearrangement joins TRBV30 to TRBJ1-2, with TRBD1 matching 7 bases. The trim removed 6 bases at V and 9 bases at J, leaving 7 bases unmatched. CDR3 length: 11 residues. Germline lookup yields CDR1 GTSNPN and CDR2 SVGIG (reference sequence). DNA for the CDR3: TGTGCCTGCGACCGGGACAGAAGCTACACCTTC. Its translation: CACDRDRSYTF.

The gene calls are TRBV12-5 and TRBJ1-5; no reliable D call. The germline V and J ends were trimmed by 1 base and 9 bases, with 7 bases remaining between them. Germline loops: CDR1 LGHNT, CDR2 FRNRAP. This CDR3 spans 12 amino acids. As DNA, the CDR3 is TGTGCTAGTGGTTTGGCCAGAGGGCCCCAGCATTTT. Protein sequence: CASGLARGPQHF.

This clone has only one observation. V and J are TRBV5-4 and TRBJ2-7; D may be TRBD2 (5 bases). The CDR3 consists of 12 residues. Germline V CDR1 and CDR2: SGHNT, YYREEE (reference sequence). The ends were cut back, 4 bases at V and 5 bases at J, with 10 bases in the middle. In DNA, the CDR3 is TGTGCCAGCAGCCGAAACGGGAACGAGCAGTACTTC. It specifies CASSRNGNEQYF.

Points on this clone: Other DNA sequences within the sample encode an identical CDR3. The chain employs TRBV5-1 and TRBJ2-3; 9 nucleotides agree with TRBD2. The V gene end was trimmed by 1 base and the J gene end by 1 base; junction bases not matched to a gene: 1. The CDR3 is 15 residues long. The germline V gene has CDR1 SGHRS and CDR2 YFSETQ. CDR3 region: CASSLLAGGTDTQYF. CDR3 DNA sequence: TGCGCCAGCAGCTTGTTAGCGGGGGGCACAGATACGCAGTATTTT.

This sequence joins TRBV4-3 and TRBJ2-7; D not certain. Trimming shortened V by 0 bases and J by 0 bases, and 9 bases separated the two germline ends. Germline CDR1 reads LGHNA; CDR2 reads YSLEER. The CDR3 is 15 residues long. The CDR3 here is CASSQDLSPSYEQYF. The DNA for the CDR3 is TGCGCCAGCAGCCAAGATCTGAGTCCCTCCTACGAGCAGTACTTC.

The chain links TRBV19 to TRBJ2-1, with 8 bases lining up with TRBD2. Germline assignment: CDR1 LNHDA and CDR2 SQIVND (reference sequence). The CDR3 has 15 residues. J lost 1 base, V lost 7 bases, and 6 bases had no gene match. Here the CDR3 reads CASTSGGLSYNEQFF. DNA of the CDR3: TGTGCCAGTACAAGCGGGGGACTATCCTACAATGAGCAGTTCTTC. Combining the CDR3 with reference TRBV19 and TRBJ2-1 gives the whole variable domain DGGITQSPKYLFRKEGQNVTLSCEQNLNHDAMYWYRQDPGQGLRLIYYSQIVNDFQKGDIAEGYSVSREKKESFPLTVTSAQKNPTAFYLCASTSGGLSYNEQFFGPGTRLTVL.

The chain combines TRBV18 with TRBJ1-1; perhaps TRBD1 as D (5 bases). There are 14 residues in the CDR3. Trimming stripped 2 bases from V and 2 bases from J, with 9 bases between. CDR1 KGHSH and CDR2 LQKENI come from the germline V gene. CDR3 sequence: CASSPTTANTEAFF. CDR3 bases: TGTGCCAGCTCACCAACGACAGCAAACACTGAAGCTTTCTTT.

The chain uses TRBV9 and TRBJ2-7, with D maybe TRBD1 (5 bases). CDR3 size: 13 residues. Germline lookup yields CDR1 SGDLS and CDR2 YYNGEE. The V gene lost 3 bases and the J gene lost 4 bases, with 11 bases spanning the gap. CDR3 DNA: TGTGCCAGCAGCGGGGGCCCCAGGTACGAGCAGTACTTC. Its translation: CASSGGPRYEQYF. The entire variable domain, with the rest obtained from reference TRBV9 and TRBJ2-7, is as follows: DSGVTQTPKHLITATGQRVTLRCSPRSGDLSVYWYQQSLDQGLQFLIQYYNGEERAKGNILERFSAQQFPDLHSELNLSSLELGDSALYFCASSGGPRYEQYFGPGTRLTVT.